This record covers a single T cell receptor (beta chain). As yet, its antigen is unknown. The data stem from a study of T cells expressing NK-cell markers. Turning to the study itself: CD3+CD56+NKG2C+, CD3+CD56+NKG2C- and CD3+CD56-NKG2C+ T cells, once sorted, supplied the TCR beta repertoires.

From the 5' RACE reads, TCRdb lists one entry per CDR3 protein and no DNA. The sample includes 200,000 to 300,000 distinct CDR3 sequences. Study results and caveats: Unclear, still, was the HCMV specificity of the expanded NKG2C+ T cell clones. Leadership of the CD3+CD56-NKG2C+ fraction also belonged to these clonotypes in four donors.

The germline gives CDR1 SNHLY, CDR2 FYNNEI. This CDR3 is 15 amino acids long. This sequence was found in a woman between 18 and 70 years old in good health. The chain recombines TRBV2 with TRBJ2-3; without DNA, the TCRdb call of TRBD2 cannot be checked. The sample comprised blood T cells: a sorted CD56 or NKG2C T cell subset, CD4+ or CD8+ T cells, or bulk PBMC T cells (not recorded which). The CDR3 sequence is CASGTSGTTTDTQYF.